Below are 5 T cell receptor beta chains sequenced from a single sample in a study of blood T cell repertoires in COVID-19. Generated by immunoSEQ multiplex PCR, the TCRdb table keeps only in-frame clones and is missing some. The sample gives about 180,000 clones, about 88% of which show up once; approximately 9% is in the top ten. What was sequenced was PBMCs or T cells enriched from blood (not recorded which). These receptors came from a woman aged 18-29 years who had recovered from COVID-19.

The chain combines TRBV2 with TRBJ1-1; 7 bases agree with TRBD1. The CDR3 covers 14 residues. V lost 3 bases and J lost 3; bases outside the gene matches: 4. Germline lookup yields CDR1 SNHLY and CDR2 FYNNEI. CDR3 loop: CASSEGRGYTEAFF. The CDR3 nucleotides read TGTGCCAGCAGTGAGGGCAGGGGGTACACTGAAGCTTTCTTT.

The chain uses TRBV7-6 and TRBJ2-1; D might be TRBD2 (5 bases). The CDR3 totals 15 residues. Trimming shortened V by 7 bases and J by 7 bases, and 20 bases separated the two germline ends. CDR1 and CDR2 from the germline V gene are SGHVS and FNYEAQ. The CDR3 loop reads CASTPGGTYSNEQFF. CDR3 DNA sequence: TGTGCCAGCACCCCCGGAGGAACCTACTCAAATGAGCAGTTCTTC.

The CDR3 spells CATSRDLTEAFF. The CDR3 DNA sequence: TGTGCCACCAGCAGAGATCTGACTGAAGCTTTCTTT. This chain connects TRBV15 to TRBJ1-1; the D is unclear. V dropped 0 bases and J dropped 5 bases, with 4 bases sitting between them. CDR1 and CDR2 from the germline V gene are LNHNV and YYDKDF (reference sequence). The CDR3 covers 12 residues.

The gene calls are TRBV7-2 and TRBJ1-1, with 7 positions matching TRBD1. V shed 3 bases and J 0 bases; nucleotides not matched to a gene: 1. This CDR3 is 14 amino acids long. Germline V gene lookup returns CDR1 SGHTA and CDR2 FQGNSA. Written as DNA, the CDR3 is TGTGCCAGCAGCTTCCAGGGGGTGAACACTGAAGCTTTCTTT. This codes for CASSFQGVNTEAFF.

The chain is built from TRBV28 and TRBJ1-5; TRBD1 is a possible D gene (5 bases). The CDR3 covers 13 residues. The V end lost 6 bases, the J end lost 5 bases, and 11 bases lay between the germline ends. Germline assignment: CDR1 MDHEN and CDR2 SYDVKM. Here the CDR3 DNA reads TGTGCCAGCAGGGGGGACTTCCATCAGCCCCAGCATTTT. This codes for CASRGDFHQPQHF.